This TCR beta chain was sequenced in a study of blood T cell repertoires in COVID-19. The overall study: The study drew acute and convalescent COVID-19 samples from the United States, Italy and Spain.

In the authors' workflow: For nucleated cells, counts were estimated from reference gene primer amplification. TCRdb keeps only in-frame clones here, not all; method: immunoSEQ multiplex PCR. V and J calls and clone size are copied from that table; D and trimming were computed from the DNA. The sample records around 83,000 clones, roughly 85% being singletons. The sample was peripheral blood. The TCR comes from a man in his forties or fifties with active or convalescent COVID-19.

CDR3 in amino acids: CASSLALGAAQPQHF. CDR3 sequence (DNA): TGTGCCAGCAGCTTAGCGTTGGGGGCGGCCCAGCCCCAGCATTTT. The chain joins TRBV7-8 to TRBJ1-5; D may be TRBD1 (6 bases). The V and J ends lost 0 bases and 7 bases respectively, with 13 bases between them. CDR1 and CDR2 (germline): SGHVS, FQNEAQ. The CDR3 contains 15 residues.